This T cell receptor beta chain emerged from a study of shared clonotypes between healthy human individuals. Trimming at V came to 2 bases and at J to 5 bases, leaving 11 bases not matched to a gene. Germline V gene data show CDR1 as SGHNT and CDR2 as YYREEE (reference sequence). The CDR3 length is 16 residues. Investigators divided CD4+ cells into CD45RA+ naive and CD45RA-negative memory subsets. This clone was found once. What it binds is unknown. Each subset's genomic DNA was split evenly across several immunoSEQ plates. Generated by immunoSEQ multiplex PCR, the TCRdb table keeps only in-frame clones and is missing some. Seen here are around 2.3 million clones, approximately 94% observed once, and the top ten hold around 0.13%. Regarding the study as a whole: Shared clonotypes across all four donors exceeded non-shared ones in generation probability.

Sequencing input: naive CD4+ T cells sorted from blood. Regarding subset: CD45RA+ positively selected. V usage is TRBV5-4 and J usage is TRBJ2-7, with 9 bases lining up with TRBD1. The sequence came from a man younger than 30 in good health. The CDR3 sequence is CASSFPGQGLVDEQYF. The CDR3 coding sequence is TGTGCCAGCAGCTTCCCGGGACAGGGTCTGGTGGACGAGCAGTACTTC.